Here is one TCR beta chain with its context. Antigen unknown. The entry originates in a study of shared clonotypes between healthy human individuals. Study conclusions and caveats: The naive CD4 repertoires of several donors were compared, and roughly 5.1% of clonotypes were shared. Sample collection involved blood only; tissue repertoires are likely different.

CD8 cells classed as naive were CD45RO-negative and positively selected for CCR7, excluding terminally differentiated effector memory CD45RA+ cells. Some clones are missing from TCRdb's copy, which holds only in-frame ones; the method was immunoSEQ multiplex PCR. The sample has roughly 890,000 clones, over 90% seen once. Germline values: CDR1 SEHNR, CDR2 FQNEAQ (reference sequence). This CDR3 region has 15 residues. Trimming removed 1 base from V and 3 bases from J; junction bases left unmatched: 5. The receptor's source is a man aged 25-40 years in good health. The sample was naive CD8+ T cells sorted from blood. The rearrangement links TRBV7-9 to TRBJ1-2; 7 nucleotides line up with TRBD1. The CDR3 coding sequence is TGTGCCAGCAGCTTAGACAGGGGAGGTGACTATGGCTACACCTTC. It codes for CASSLDRGGDYGYTF.